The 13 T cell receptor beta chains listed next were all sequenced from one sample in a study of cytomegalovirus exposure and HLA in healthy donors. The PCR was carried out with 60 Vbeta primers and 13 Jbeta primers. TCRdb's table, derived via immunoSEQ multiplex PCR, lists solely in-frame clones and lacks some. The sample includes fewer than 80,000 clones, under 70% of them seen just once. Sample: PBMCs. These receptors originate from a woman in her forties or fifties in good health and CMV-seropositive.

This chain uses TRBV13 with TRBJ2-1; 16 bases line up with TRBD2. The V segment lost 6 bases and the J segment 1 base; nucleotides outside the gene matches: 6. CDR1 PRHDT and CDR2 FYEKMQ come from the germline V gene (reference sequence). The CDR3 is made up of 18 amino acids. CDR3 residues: CASSQGGLAGGSYNEQFF. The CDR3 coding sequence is TGTGCCAGCAGTCAGGGGGGACTAGCGGGGGGGTCCTACAATGAGCAGTTCTTC.

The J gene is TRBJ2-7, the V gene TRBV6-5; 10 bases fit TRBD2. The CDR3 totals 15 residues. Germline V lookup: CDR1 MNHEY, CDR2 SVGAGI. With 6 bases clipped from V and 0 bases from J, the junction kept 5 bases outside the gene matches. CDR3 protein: CASRTSGESSYEQYV. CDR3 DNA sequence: TGTGCCAGCAGAACTAGCGGGGAAAGCTCCTACGAGCAGTACGTC.

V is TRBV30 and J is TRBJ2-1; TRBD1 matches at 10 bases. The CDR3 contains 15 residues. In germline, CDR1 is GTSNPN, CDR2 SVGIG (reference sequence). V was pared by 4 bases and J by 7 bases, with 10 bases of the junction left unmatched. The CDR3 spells CAWIPVGQGVNEQFF. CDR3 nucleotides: TGTGCCTGGATTCCCGTCGGACAGGGGGTAAATGAGCAGTTCTTC.

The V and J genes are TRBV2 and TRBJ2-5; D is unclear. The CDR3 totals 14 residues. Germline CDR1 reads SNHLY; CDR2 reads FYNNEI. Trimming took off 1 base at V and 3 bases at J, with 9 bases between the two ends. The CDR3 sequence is CASSEEYSKETQYF. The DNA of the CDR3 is TGTGCCAGCAGTGAAGAGTACAGTAAAGAGACCCAGTACTTC.

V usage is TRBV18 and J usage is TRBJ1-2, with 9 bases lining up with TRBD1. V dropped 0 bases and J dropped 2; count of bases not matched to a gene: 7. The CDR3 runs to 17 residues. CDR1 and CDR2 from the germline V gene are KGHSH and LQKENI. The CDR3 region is CASSPPNEGTGNYGYTF. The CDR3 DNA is TGTGCCAGCTCACCACCTAATGAGGGGACAGGGAACTATGGCTACACCTTC.

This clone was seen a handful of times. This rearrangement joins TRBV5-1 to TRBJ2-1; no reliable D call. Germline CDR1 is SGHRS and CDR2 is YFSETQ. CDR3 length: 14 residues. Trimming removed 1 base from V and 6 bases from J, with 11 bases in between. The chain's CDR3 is CASSLRSSSNEQFF. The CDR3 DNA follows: TGCGCCAGCAGCTTGAGGTCTAGTTCCAATGAGCAGTTCTTC.

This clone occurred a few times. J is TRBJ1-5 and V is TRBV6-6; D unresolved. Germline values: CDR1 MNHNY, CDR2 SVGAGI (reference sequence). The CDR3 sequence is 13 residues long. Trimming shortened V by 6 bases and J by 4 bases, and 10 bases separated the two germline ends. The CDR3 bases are TGTGCCAGCAGCCCGGGAAGTAATCAGCCCCAGCATTTT. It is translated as CASSPGSNQPQHF.

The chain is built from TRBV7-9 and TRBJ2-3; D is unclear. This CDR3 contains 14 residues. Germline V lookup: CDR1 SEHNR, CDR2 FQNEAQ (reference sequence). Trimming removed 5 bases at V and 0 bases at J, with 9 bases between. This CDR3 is CASSPPSSTDTQYF. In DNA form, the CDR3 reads TGTGCCAGCAGCCCCCCCTCTAGCACAGATACGCAGTATTTT.

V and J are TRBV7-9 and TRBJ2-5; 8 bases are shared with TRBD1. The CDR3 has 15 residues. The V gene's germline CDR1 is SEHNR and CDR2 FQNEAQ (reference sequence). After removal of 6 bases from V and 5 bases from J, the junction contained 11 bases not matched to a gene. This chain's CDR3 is CASRADRGTRETQYF. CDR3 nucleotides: TGTGCCAGCAGGGCCGACAGGGGCACCCGGGAGACCCAGTACTTC. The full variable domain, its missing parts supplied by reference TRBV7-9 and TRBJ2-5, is DTGVSQNPRHKITKRGQNVTFRCDPISEHNRLYWYRQTLGQGPEFLTYFQNEAQLEKSRLLSDRFSAERPKGSFSTLEIQRTEQGDSAMYLCASRADRGTRETQYFGPGTRLLVL.

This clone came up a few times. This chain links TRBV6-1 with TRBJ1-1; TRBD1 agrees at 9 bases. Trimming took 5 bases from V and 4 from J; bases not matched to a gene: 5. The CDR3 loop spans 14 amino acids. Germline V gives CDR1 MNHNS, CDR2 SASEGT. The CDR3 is CASSQDRGFTEAFF. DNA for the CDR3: TGTGCCAGCAGTCAAGACAGGGGGTTCACTGAAGCTTTCTTT.

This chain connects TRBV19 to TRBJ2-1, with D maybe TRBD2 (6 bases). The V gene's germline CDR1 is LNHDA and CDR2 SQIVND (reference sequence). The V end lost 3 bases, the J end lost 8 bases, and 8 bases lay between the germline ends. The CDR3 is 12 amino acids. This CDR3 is CASSISGDEQFF. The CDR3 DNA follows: TGTGCCAGTAGTATCTCGGGGGATGAGCAGTTCTTC.

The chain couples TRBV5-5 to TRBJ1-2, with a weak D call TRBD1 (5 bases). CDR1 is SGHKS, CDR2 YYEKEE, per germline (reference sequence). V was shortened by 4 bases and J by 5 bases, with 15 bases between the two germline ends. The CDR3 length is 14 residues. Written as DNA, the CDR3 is TGTGCCAGCAGCCTGGTGGGGGAGGGATATGGCTACACCTTC. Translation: CASSLVGEGYGYTF. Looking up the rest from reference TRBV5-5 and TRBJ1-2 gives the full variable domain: DAGVTQSPTHLIKTRGQQVTLRCSPISGHKSVSWYQQVLGQGPQFIFQYYEKEERGRGNFPDRFSARQFPNYSSELNVNALLLGDSALYLCASSLVGEGYGYTFGSGTRLTVV.

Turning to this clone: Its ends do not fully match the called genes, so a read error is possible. The CDR3 reads CASSRGQPGYF. CDR3 nucleotide sequence: TGTGCCAGCAGCAGGGGGCAGCCAGGGTATTTT. The chain links TRBV28 to TRBJ1-5; 8 bases are shared with TRBD1. Germline CDR1 reads MDHEN; CDR2 reads SYDVKM. The CDR3 totals 11 residues. The full variable domain, with the rest looked up from reference TRBV28 and TRBJ1-5, is DVKVTQSSRYLVKRTGEKVFLECVQDMDHENMFWYRQDPGLGLRLIYFSYDVKMKEKGDIPEGYSVSREKKERFSLILESASTNQTSMYLCASSRGQPGYFGDGTRLSIL.